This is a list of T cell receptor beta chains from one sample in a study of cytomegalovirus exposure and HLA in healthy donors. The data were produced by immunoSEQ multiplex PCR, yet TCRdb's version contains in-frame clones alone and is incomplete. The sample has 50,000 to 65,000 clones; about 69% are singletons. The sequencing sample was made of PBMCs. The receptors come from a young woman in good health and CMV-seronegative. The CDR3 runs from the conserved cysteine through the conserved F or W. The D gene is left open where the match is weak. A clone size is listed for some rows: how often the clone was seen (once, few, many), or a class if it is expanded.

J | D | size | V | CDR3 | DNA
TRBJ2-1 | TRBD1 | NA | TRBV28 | CASSEDRSSYNEQFF | TGTGCCAGCAGTGAGGACAGGAGCTCCTACAATGAGCAGTTCTTC
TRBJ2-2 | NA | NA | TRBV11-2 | CASSLALANTGELFF | TGTGCCAGCAGCTTAGCCCTAGCTAACACCGGGGAGCTGTTTTTT
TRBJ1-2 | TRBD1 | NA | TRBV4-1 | CASSQGRQGNYGYTF | TGCGCCAGCAGCCAAGGTAGACAGGGCAACTATGGCTACACCTTC
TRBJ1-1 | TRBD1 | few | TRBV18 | CASSSLQGPTEAFF | TGTGCCAGCTCGTCGCTACAGGGGCCCACTGAAGCTTTCTTT
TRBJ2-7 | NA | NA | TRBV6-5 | CASGPGTPHEQYF | TGTGCCAGCGGGCCCGGGACTCCCCACGAGCAGTACTTC
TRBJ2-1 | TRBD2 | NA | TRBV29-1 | CSVLAGSSYNEQFF | TGCAGCGTACTAGCGGGGAGCTCCTACAATGAGCAGTTCTTC
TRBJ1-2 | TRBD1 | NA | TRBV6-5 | CASSAGTGGKSGYTF | TGTGCCAGCAGTGCCGGGACAGGGGGAAAAAGTGGCTACACCTTC
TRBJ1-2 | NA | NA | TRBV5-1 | CASSYSGGYTF | TGCGCCAGCAGCTACAGCGGCGGCTACACCTTC
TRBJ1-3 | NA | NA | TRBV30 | CAWSALGQRSSGNTIYF | TGTGCCTGGAGTGCGCTCGGACAGAGAAGCTCTGGAAACACCATATATTTT
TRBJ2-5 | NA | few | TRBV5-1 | CASSLETGGKTQYF | TGCGCCAGCAGCTTGGAGACCGGCGGAAAGACCCAGTACTTC
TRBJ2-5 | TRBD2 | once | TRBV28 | CASSSGGGGAKTQYF | TGTGCCAGCAGTTCTGGTGGCGGGGGTGCGAAGACCCAGTACTTC
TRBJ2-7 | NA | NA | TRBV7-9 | CSSRSGLAYEQYF | TGTTCCAGCAGAAGCGGGCTAGCCTACGAGCAGTACTTC
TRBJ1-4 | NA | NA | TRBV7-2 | CASSLAPDRYEKLFF | TGTGCCAGCAGCTTAGCCCCGGACAGATACGAAAAACTGTTTTTT
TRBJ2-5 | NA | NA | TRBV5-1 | CASSQVEETQYF | TGCGCCAGCAGCCAGGTTGAAGAGACCCAGTACTTC
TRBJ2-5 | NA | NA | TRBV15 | CATSRDGGQETQYF | TGTGCCACCAGCAGAGATGGAGGTCAAGAGACCCAGTACTTC
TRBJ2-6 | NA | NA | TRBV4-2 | CASSLSSGALSGANVLTF | TGTGCCAGCAGCCTCTCCTCTGGAGCCTTGTCAGGGGCCAACGTCCTGACTTTC